Sequencing of this T cell receptor (beta chain) was carried out in a study of breast tumors, draining lymph nodes, adjacent tissues. General study points: The lymph node origin of tumor T cells was framed as consistent with a hypothesis, not demonstrated. Tumor repertoires ranked between lymph nodes and nontumor tissue in diversity, with V and J gene preferences.

This clonotype was seen only once. The target antigen is unknown. TCRdb re-analysed the multiplex PCR reads in MiXCR, keeping a single row per CDR3 protein. This sample has fewer than 140,000 distinct CDR3 sequences; under 40% occur once, and the top ten carry approximately 5%. Looked up from germline, CDR1 is SNHLY and CDR2 is FYNNEI. CDR3 size: 13 residues. Deletions cut 4 bases from V and 0 bases from J, with 7 bases between. The lymph nodes were axillary draining lymph nodes from breast cancer patients. This TCR was recovered from a female donor with breast cancer. Some clones in this sample may be carry-over from other donors' samples. V is TRBV2 and J is TRBJ2-7, with D unresolved. The specimen was axillary lymph node tissue. The CDR3 loop is CASSAQVSYEQYF. DNA for the CDR3: TGTGCCAGCAGTGCGCAGGTCTCCTACGAGCAGTACTTC.